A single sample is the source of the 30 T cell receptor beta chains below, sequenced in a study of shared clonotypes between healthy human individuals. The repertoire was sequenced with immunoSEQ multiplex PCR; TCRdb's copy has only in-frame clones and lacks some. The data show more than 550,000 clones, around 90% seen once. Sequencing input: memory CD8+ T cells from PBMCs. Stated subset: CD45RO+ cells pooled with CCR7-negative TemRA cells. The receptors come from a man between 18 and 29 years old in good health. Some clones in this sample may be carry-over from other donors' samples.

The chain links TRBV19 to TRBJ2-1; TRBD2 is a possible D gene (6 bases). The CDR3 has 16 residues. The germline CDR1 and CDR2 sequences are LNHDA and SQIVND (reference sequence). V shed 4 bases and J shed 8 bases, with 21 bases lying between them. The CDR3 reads CASSRVVLALGHEQFF. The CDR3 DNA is TGTGCCAGTAGTAGGGTGGTGCTAGCGCTAGGCCATGAGCAGTTCTTC. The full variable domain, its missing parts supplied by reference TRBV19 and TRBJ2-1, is DGGITQSPKYLFRKEGQNVTLSCEQNLNHDAMYWYRQDPGQGLRLIYYSQIVNDFQKGDIAEGYSVSREKKESFPLTVTSAQKNPTAFYLCASSRVVLALGHEQFFGPGTRLTVL.

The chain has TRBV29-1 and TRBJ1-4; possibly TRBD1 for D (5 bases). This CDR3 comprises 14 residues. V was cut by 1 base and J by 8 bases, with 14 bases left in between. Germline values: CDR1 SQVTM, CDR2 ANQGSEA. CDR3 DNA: TGCAGCGTTGAAGCACGGGGGTTTGGGGAAAAACTGTTTTTT. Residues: CSVEARGFGEKLFF.

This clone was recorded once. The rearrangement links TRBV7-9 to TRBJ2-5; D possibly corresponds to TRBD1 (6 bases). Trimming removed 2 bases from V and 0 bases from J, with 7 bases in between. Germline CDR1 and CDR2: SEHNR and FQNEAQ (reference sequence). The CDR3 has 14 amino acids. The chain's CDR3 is CASSLRQDQETQYF. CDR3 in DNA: TGTGCCAGCAGCTTACGACAGGACCAAGAGACCCAGTACTTC.

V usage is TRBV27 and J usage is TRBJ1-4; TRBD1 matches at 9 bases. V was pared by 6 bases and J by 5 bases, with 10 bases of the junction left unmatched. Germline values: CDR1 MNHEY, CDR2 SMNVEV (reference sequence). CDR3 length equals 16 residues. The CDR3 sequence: CASRILTGTGNEKLFF. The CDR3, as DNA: TGTGCCAGCAGGATCCTCACCGGGACAGGGAATGAAAAACTGTTTTTT.

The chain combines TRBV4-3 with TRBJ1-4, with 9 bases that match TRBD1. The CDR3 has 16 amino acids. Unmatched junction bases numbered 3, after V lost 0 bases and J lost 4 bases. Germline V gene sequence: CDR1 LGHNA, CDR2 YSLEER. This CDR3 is CASSQDWTGDNEKLFF. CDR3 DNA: TGCGCCAGCAGCCAAGACTGGACAGGGGATAATGAAAAACTGTTTTTT.

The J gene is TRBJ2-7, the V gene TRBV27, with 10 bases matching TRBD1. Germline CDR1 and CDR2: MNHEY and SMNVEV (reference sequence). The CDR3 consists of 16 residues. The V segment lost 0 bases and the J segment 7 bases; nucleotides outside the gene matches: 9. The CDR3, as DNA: TGTGCCAGCAGTTTATCCCCGACAGGGGGCCTGGAAGAGCAGTACTTC. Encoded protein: CASSLSPTGGLEEQYF.

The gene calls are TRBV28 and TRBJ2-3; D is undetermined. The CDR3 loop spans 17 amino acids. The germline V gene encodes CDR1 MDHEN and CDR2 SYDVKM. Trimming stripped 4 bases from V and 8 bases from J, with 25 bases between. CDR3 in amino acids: CASSSRTVITLAVTQYF. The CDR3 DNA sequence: TGTGCCAGCAGTTCACGGACGGTAATCACTCTCGCCGTTACGCAGTATTTT.

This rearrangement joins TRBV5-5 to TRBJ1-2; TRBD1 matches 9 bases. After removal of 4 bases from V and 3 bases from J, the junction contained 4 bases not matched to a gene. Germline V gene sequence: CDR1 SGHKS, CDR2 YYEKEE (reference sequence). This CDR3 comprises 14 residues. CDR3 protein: CASSARDRDYGYTF. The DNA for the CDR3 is TGTGCCAGCAGCGCCCGGGACAGGGACTATGGCTACACCTTC.

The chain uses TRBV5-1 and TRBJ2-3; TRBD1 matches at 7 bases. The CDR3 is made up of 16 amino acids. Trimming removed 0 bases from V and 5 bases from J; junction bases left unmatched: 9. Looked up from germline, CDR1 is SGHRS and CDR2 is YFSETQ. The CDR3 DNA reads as TGCGCCAGCAGCTTGGTTGCAGGGGGATTAATAGATACGCAGTATTTT. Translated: CASSLVAGGLIDTQYF.

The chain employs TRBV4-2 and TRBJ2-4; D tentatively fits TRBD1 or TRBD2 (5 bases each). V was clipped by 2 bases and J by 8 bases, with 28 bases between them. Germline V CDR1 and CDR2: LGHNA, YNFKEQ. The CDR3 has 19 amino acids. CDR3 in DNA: TGTGCCAGCAGCCAACCATTCACCCTCGGGGAACAGGATCGGGACATTCAGTACTTC. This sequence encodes CASSQPFTLGEQDRDIQYF.

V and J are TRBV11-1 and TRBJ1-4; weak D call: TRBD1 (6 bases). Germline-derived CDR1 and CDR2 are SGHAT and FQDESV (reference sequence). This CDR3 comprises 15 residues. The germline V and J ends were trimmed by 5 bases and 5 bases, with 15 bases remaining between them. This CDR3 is CASSKRQARNEKLFF. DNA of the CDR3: TGTGCCAGCAGCAAAAGACAGGCCAGGAATGAAAAACTGTTTTTT. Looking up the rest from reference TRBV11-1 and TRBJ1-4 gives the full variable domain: EAEVAQSPRYKITEKSQAVAFWCDPISGHATLYWYRQILGQGPELLVQFQDESVVDDSQLPKDRFSAERLKGVDSTLKIQPAELGDSAMYLCASSKRQARNEKLFFGSGTQLSVL.

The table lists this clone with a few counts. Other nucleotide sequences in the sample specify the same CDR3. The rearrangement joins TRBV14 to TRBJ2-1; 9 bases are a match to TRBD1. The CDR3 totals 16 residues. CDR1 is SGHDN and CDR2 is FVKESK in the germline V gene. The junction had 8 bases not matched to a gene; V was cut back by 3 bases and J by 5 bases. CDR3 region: CASSQLPGQGDNEQFF. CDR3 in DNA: TGTGCCAGCAGCCAGCTCCCGGGACAGGGCGACAATGAGCAGTTCTTC.

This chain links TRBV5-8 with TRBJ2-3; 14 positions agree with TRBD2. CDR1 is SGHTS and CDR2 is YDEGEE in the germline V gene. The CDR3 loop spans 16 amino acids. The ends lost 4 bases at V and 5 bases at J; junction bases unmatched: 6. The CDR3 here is CASSHGLAGGIDTQYF. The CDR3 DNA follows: TGTGCCAGCAGCCATGGACTAGCGGGAGGTATAGATACGCAGTATTTT.

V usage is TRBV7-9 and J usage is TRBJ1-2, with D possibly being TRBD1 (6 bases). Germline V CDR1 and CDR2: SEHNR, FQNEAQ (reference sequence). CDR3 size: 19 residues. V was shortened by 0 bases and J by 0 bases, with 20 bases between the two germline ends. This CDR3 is CASSLAARRPDRPNYGYTF. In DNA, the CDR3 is TGTGCCAGCAGCTTAGCCGCTCGACGACCAGACAGGCCTAACTATGGCTACACCTTC.

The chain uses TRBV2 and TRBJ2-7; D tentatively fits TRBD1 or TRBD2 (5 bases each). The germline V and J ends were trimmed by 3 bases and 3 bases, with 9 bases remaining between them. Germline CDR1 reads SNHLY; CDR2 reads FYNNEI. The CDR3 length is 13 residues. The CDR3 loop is CASSDGDLYEQYF. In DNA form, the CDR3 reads TGTGCCAGCAGTGATGGGGACCTCTACGAGCAGTACTTC.

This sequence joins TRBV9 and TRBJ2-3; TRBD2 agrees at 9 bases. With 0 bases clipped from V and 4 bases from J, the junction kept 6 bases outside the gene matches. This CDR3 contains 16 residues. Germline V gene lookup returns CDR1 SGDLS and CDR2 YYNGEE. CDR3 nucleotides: TGTGCCAGCAGCGTAGGGGGCGGGAGGGCCCCAGATACGCAGTATTTT. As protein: CASSVGGGRAPDTQYF.

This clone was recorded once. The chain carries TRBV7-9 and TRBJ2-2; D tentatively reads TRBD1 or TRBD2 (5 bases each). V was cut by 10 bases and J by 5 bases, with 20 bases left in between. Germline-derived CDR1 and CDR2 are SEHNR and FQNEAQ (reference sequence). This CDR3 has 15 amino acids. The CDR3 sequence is CATSTGRSGTGELFF. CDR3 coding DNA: TGTGCCACCTCGACGGGGCGGTCGGGGACCGGGGAGCTGTTTTTT.

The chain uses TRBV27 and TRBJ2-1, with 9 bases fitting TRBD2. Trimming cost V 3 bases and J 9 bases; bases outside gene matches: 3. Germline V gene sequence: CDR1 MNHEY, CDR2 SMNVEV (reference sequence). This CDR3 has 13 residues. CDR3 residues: CASSFGGRVEQFF. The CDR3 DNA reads TGTGCCAGCAGTTTTGGCGGGAGGGTTGAGCAGTTCTTC.

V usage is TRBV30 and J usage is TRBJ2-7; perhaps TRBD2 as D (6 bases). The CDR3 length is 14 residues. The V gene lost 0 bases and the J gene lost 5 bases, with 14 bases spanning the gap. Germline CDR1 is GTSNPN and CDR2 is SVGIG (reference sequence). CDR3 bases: TGTGCCTGGAGTGTGAGACTAGTTTCCCACGAGCAGTACTTC. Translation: CAWSVRLVSHEQYF.

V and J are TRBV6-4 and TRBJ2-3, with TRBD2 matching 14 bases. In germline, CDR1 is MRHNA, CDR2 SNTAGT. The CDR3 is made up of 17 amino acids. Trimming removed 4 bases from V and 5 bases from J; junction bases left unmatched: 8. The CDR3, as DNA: TGTGCCAGCAGTGTGGGACTAGCGGGAGCCCCAGGAGATACGCAGTATTTT. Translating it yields CASSVGLAGAPGDTQYF.

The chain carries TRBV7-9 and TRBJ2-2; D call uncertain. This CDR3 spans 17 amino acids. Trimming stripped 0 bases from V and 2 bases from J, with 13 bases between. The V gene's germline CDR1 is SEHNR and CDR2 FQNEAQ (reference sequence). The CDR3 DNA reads TGTGCCAGCAGCTTAGCGCCTCGCGGCCTCAACACCGGGGAGCTGTTTTTT. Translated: CASSLAPRGLNTGELFF.

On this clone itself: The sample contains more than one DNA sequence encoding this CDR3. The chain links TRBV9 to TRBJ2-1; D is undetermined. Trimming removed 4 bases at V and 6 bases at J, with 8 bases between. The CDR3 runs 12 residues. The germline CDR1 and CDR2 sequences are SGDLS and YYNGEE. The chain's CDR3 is CASSPGTNEQFF. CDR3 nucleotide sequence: TGTGCCAGCAGCCCCGGAACCAATGAGCAGTTCTTC.

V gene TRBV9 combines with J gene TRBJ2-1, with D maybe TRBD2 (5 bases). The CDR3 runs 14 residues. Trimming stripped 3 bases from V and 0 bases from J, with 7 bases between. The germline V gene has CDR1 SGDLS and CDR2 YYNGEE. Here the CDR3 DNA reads TGTGCCAGCAGCGGGAGCGGCTCCTACAATGAGCAGTTCTTC. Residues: CASSGSGSYNEQFF.

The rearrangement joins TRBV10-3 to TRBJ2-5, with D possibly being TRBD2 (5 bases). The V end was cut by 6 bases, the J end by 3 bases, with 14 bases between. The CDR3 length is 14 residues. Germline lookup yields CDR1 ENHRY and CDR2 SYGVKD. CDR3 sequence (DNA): TGTGCCATCAGCGGTACGACCGGGGAAGAGACCCAGTACTTC. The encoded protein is CAISGTTGEETQYF.

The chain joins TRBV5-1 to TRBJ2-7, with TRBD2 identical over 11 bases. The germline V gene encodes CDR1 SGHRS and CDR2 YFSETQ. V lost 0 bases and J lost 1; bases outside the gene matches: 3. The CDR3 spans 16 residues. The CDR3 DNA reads TGCGCCAGCAGCTTGGAAACTAGCGGGAGTTCCTACGAGCAGTACTTC. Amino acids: CASSLETSGSSYEQYF.

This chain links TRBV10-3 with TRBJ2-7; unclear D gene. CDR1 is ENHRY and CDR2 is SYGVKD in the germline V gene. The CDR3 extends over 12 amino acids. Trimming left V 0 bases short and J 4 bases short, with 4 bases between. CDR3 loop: CAISESVYEQYF. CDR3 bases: TGTGCCATCAGTGAGTCGGTGTACGAGCAGTACTTC.

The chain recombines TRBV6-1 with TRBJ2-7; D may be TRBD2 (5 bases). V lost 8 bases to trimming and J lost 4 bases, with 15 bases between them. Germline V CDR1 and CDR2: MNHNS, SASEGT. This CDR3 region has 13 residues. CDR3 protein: CASSQRTVYEQYF. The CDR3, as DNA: TGTGCCAGCTCCCAGCGGACGGTGTACGAGCAGTACTTC.

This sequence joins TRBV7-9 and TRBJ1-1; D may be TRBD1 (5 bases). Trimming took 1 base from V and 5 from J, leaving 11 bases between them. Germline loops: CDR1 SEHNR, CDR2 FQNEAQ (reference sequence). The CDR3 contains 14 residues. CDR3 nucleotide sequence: TGTGCCAGCAGCTTAGTGGGGGGGTGGACTGAAGCTTTCTTT. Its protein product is CASSLVGGWTEAFF.

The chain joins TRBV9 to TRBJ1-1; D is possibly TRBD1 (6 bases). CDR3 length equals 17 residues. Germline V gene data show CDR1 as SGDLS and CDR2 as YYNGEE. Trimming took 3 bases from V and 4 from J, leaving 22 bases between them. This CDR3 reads CASSAETPGWGPTEAFF. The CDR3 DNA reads TGTGCCAGCAGCGCCGAAACCCCCGGGTGGGGGCCCACTGAAGCTTTCTTT.

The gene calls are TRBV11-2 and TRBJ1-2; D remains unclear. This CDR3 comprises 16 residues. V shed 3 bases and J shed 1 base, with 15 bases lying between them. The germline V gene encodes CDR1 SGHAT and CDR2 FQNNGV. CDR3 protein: CASSLDYRTFNYGYTF. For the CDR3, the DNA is TGTGCCAGCAGCTTGGATTATCGAACCTTTAACTATGGCTACACCTTC.